Listed here are 30 T cell receptor beta chains from one sample, sequenced in a study of Ad26.COV2.S vaccination and SARS-CoV-2 variants (dated by TCRdb to about 2021). This specimen's treatment or condition label, per the study, means: about 20 received Ad26.COV2.S at low or high dose, single or two shots; about 5 received placebo; per-sample allocation not given. For vaccine and placebo recipients, repertoires were sequenced using samples collected on day 63 after the first injection. The library came from the immunoSEQ multiplex PCR assay. TCRdb's version of the immuneACCESS table is confined to in-frame rearrangements and falls short of the full clone set. An unresolved V gene accounts for under half of the shortfall where checked; the remainder is of unknown origin. In this sample the table shows some 350,000 clones, 80% to 90% of which occur a single time. In total, the top ten clones hold 2.5% to 3.5% of the sample.

The sequencing here drew on peripheral blood, taken in a trial of Ad26.COV2.S vaccine versus placebo. Every receptor here comes from a person aged 18 to 59 who received the Ad26.COV2.S COVID-19 vaccine or a placebo.

The rearrangement links TRBV7-2 to TRBJ2-2; D not resolved. V was trimmed by 4 bases and J by 4 bases, leaving 10 bases between them. This CDR3 has 14 residues. CDR1 is SGHTA and CDR2 is FQGNSA in the germline V gene. As DNA, the CDR3 is TGTGCCAGCAGCTCGTTAGATCCCACCGGGGAGCTGTTTTTT. This encodes CASSSLDPTGELFF.

This clone showed up just once. The chain has TRBV10-3 and TRBJ1-2; no reliable D call. The CDR3 contains 13 residues. Germline V CDR1 and CDR2: ENHRY, SYGVKD. V was clipped by 2 bases and J by 6 bases, with 10 bases between them. DNA of the CDR3: TGTGCCATCAGTGAGAACGGGGTGGATGGCTACACCTTC. It encodes CAISENGVDGYTF.

The rearrangement joins TRBV7-2 to TRBJ1-5; 9 bases agree with TRBD1. Germline-derived CDR1 and CDR2 are SGHTA and FQGNSA. The CDR3 has 15 amino acids. V dropped 5 bases and J dropped 7; count of bases not matched to a gene: 9. DNA for the CDR3: TGTGCCAGCAGCGGCTCGGGACAGGGAGGCCAGCCCCAGCATTTT. The encoded protein is CASSGSGQGGQPQHF.

V is TRBV7-8 and J is TRBJ2-7; 15 bases agree with TRBD2. The V gene's germline CDR1 is SGHVS and CDR2 FQNEAQ. V was pared by 4 bases and J by 0 bases, with 19 bases of the junction left unmatched. The CDR3 has 22 amino acids. This chain's CDR3 is CASSSFAYRLGLAGGSSYEQYF. The CDR3 DNA reads as TGTGCCAGCAGCTCCTTTGCCTACAGGTTGGGACTAGCGGGAGGAAGCTCCTACGAGCAGTACTTC.

The chain's CDR3 is CASSPSGGENSPLHF. The CDR3 DNA reads TGTGCCAGCAGCCCCTCCGGCGGGGAGAATTCACCCCTCCACTTT. The chain uses TRBV9 and TRBJ1-6; D is unresolved. CDR1 and CDR2 (germline): SGDLS, YYNGEE. This CDR3 is built from 15 residues. The ends were cut back, 4 bases at V and 7 bases at J, with 15 bases in the middle.

V usage is TRBV15 and J usage is TRBJ1-4, with D unresolved. The CDR3 covers 16 residues. Looked up from germline, CDR1 is LNHNV and CDR2 is YYDKDF (reference sequence). Trimming left V 1 base short and J 5 bases short, with 14 bases between. In nucleotides, the CDR3 is TGTGCCACCAGCAGAGCCTTGGACTTGGGGAATGAAAAACTGTTTTTT. It specifies CATSRALDLGNEKLFF.

The chain couples TRBV18 to TRBJ1-2; D unresolved. V gave up 3 bases and J gave up 0 bases, with 11 bases separating them. The CDR3 is 15 amino acids. CDR1 is KGHSH and CDR2 is LQKENI in the germline V gene. CDR3 region: CASSPEQTTNYGYTF. CDR3 nucleotide sequence: TGTGCCAGCTCACCCGAACAGACTACTAACTATGGCTACACCTTC.

The chain is built from TRBV28 and TRBJ2-1, with D perhaps matching TRBD2 (6 bases). V lost 2 bases, J lost 9 bases, and 14 bases lay in between. In germline, CDR1 is MDHEN, CDR2 SYDVKM. This CDR3 contains 14 residues. For the CDR3, the DNA is TGTGCCAGCAGTTTAGGCTTGAGGAGGGGTGAGCAGTTCTTC. Protein product: CASSLGLRRGEQFF.

The rearrangement links TRBV18 to TRBJ1-5; D not certain. CDR3 length: 14 residues. Germline CDR1 KGHSH, CDR2 LQKENI. Trimming shortened V by 1 base and J by 4 bases, and 8 bases separated the two germline ends. CDR3 DNA sequence: TGTGCCAGCTCACCACTTGTAGGGAATCAGCCCCAGCATTTT. Its translation is CASSPLVGNQPQHF. Using reference TRBV18 and TRBJ1-5 for the parts outside the CDR3, the full variable domain is NAGVMQNPRHLVRRRGQEARLRCSPMKGHSHVYWYRQLPEEGLKFMVYLQKENIIDESGMPKERFSAEFPKEGPSILRIQQVVRGDSAAYFCASSPLVGNQPQHFGDGTRLSIL.

The chain links TRBV2 to TRBJ2-1, with TRBD2 matching over 8 bases. The CDR3 contains 16 residues. The V gene's germline CDR1 is SNHLY and CDR2 FYNNEI. J was trimmed by 7 bases and V by 6 bases; bases with no gene match: 14. The CDR3 coding sequence is TGTGCCAGCAGGGCCCCGGGACTAGGTGGGGGGAATGAGCAGTTCTTC. As protein: CASRAPGLGGGNEQFF.

The V call is TRBV9, the J call TRBJ2-5, with 9 bases matching TRBD2. This CDR3 region has 16 residues. V shed 2 bases and J 4 bases; nucleotides not matched to a gene: 9. Germline loops: CDR1 SGDLS, CDR2 YYNGEE. The DNA of the CDR3 is TGTGCCAGCAGCGTGGGTATAGCGGGAGTTGTAGAGACCCAGTACTTC. It yields the protein CASSVGIAGVVETQYF.

This clone occurred many times. This chain uses TRBV6-2 or TRBV6-3 with TRBJ1-2; D ambiguous. The ends were cut back, 2 bases at V and 2 bases at J, with 15 bases in the middle. Per germline, CDR1 MNHEY and CDR2 SVGEGT. The CDR3 extends over 16 amino acids. CDR3 DNA: TGTGCCAGCAGTTACCCAGCCACGCGGGGAAACTATGGCTACACCTTC. Translating it yields CASSYPATRGNYGYTF.

This chain uses TRBV10-3 with TRBJ2-3; D may match TRBD1 or TRBD2 (6 bases each). The ends were cut back, 0 bases at V and 1 base at J, with 14 bases in the middle. CDR1 is ENHRY, CDR2 SYGVKD, per germline. The CDR3 has 17 amino acids. The CDR3 protein is CAISESVVGGGTDTQYF. The CDR3 DNA is TGTGCCATCAGTGAGTCAGTGGTCGGGGGCGGCACAGATACGCAGTATTTT.

As DNA, the CDR3 is TGCGCCAGCAGCCAAGATCGATGGAATAACTATGGCTACACCTTC. Amino acid sequence: CASSQDRWNNYGYTF. The genes are TRBV4-3 and TRBJ1-2; D is undetermined. Germline-derived CDR1 and CDR2 are LGHNA and YSLEER. CDR3 length: 15 residues. The V end lost 0 bases, the J end lost 1 base, and 9 bases lay between the germline ends.

V and J are TRBV7-6 and TRBJ2-7, with a possible D match to TRBD2 (5 bases). Trimming left V 4 bases short and J 7 bases short, with 20 bases between. There are 15 residues in the CDR3. Per the germline V gene, CDR1 is SGHVS and CDR2 is FNYEAQ. Here the CDR3 DNA reads TGTGCCAGCAGCTCAGAGGTGGAAAACCCGGGGGAGCAGTACTTC. Amino acids: CASSSEVENPGEQYF.

The rearrangement uses TRBV3-1 (or the pseudogene TRBV3-2) and TRBJ2-5; 12 bases map to TRBD2. CDR3 length: 18 amino acids. CDR1 LGHDT and CDR2 YNNKEL come from the germline V gene (reference sequence). The J segment lost 2 bases and the V segment lost 0 bases, leaving 7 bases of the junction unmatched. The CDR3 coding sequence is TGTGCCAGCAGCCAAGATCTAGCGGGGGGGGCCGCGCAAGAGACCCAGTACTTC. Protein: CASSQDLAGGAAQETQYF.

V is TRBV30 and J is TRBJ1-6, with D unresolved. Germline lookup yields CDR1 GTSNPN and CDR2 SVGIG (reference sequence). CDR3 length: 18 residues. V shed 0 bases and J shed 5 bases, with 20 bases lying between them. The chain's CDR3 is CAWSVGRSFPSDNSPLHF. The CDR3 DNA reads as TGTGCCTGGAGTGTTGGCAGGTCCTTCCCTTCTGATAATTCACCCCTCCACTTT.

This sequence joins TRBV12-3 or TRBV12-4 and TRBJ2-7, with TRBD1 identical over 7 bases. The CDR3 length is 13 residues. V gave up 6 bases and J gave up 5 bases; unmatched junction bases: 7. Here the CDR3 reads CASSWDSSHEQYF. The CDR3, as DNA: TGTGCCAGCAGCTGGGACAGTTCCCACGAGCAGTACTTC.

The rearrangement joins TRBV15 to TRBJ2-1; D possibly uses TRBD1 or TRBD2 (5 bases each). Germline lookup yields CDR1 LNHNV and CDR2 YYDKDF (reference sequence). The CDR3 consists of 15 residues. Trimming shortened V by 1 base and J by 9 bases, and 16 bases separated the two germline ends. This chain's CDR3 is CATSRGLLPRGEQFF. CDR3 DNA sequence: TGTGCCACCAGCAGAGGCCTCCTCCCGAGGGGTGAGCAGTTCTTC. Filled out from reference TRBV15 and TRBJ2-1, the complete variable domain reads DAMVIQNPRYQVTQFGKPVTLSCSQTLNHNVMYWYQQKSSQAPKLLFHYYDKDFNNEADTPDNFQSRRPNTSFCFLDIRSPGLGDTAMYLCATSRGLLPRGEQFFGPGTRLTVL.

V is TRBV4-1 and J is TRBJ2-7; no clear D. Germline V gene lookup returns CDR1 MGHRA and CDR2 YSYEKL. V lost 0 bases and J 2 bases, leaving 8 bases between the germline ends. CDR3 length: 14 amino acids. The CDR3 DNA sequence: TGCGCCAGCAGCCAAGAAAGGTTCGCCTACGAGCAGTACTTC. Translating it yields CASSQERFAYEQYF.

The rearrangement joins TRBV27 to TRBJ2-7; TRBD1 matches at 8 bases. Germline V gene data show CDR1 as MNHEY and CDR2 as SMNVEV (reference sequence). J gave up 2 bases and V 6 bases, and 3 bases lay outside the gene matches. This CDR3 spans 13 amino acids. The CDR3 is CASRKQGAYEQYF. The CDR3 DNA reads as TGTGCCAGCAGGAAACAGGGGGCCTACGAGCAGTACTTC.

The rearrangement uses TRBV5-5 and TRBJ2-4, with 10 bases aligning to TRBD1. The CDR3 runs 15 residues. The germline CDR1 and CDR2 sequences are SGHKS and YYEKEE (reference sequence). V was pared by 3 bases and J by 7 bases, with 7 bases of the junction left unmatched. This CDR3 reads CASSSGQGIGNIQYF. CDR3 DNA: TGTGCCAGCAGCTCGGGACAGGGGATCGGGAACATTCAGTACTTC. Together with reference TRBV5-5 and TRBJ2-4, the CDR3 gives the full variable domain: DAGVTQSPTHLIKTRGQQVTLRCSPISGHKSVSWYQQVLGQGPQFIFQYYEKEERGRGNFPDRFSARQFPNYSSELNVNALLLGDSALYLCASSSGQGIGNIQYFGAGTRLSVL.

The V call is TRBV5-6, the J call TRBJ1-1; TRBD1 matches at 10 bases. V was clipped by 0 bases and J by 2 bases; unmatched bases: 4. CDR3 size: 16 residues. From germline, CDR1 is SGHDT and CDR2 YYEEEE. CDR3 residues: CASSLGDRGANTEAFF. The DNA for the CDR3 is TGTGCCAGCAGCTTGGGGGACAGGGGCGCTAACACTGAAGCTTTCTTT.

The chain has TRBV4-1 and TRBJ2-7, with TRBD2 identical over 8 bases. This CDR3 contains 15 residues. V lost 3 bases, J lost 2 bases, and 6 bases stayed unmatched. Per germline, CDR1 MGHRA and CDR2 YSYEKL. The CDR3 reads CASSQSGGGTYEQYF. In DNA form, the CDR3 reads TGCGCCAGCAGCCAGAGCGGGGGTGGGACCTACGAGCAGTACTTC.

This clone was seen a few times. This rearrangement joins TRBV5-1 to TRBJ2-7; D is perhaps TRBD2 (7 bases). Germline V gene data show CDR1 as SGHRS and CDR2 as YFSETQ. V shed 2 bases and J shed 3 bases, with 12 bases lying between them. The CDR3 spans 14 residues. The CDR3 DNA reads as TGCGCCAGCAGCTTCGGGGGGCTGGACTACGAGCAGTACTTC. Protein: CASSFGGLDYEQYF. The full variable domain, rest sourced from reference TRBV5-1 and TRBJ2-7, is KAGVTQTPRYLIKTRGQQVTLSCSPISGHRSVSWYQQTPGQGLQFLFEYFSETQRNKGNFPGRFSGRQFSNSRSEMNVSTLELGDSALYLCASSFGGLDYEQYFGPGTRLTVT.

The chain joins TRBV19 to TRBJ1-5; D is perhaps TRBD1 (6 bases). Germline lookup yields CDR1 LNHDA and CDR2 SQIVND (reference sequence). This CDR3 has 16 residues. V was clipped by 0 bases and J by 0 bases, with 9 bases between them. This CDR3 reads CASSIDTGISNQPQHF. The CDR3 DNA reads TGTGCCAGTAGTATAGATACAGGGATTAGCAATCAGCCCCAGCATTTT.

This clone was seen a few times. The J gene is TRBJ2-7, the V gene TRBV5-1; 7 nucleotides align to TRBD1. CDR1 and CDR2 from the germline V gene are SGHRS and YFSETQ. V shed 1 base, J shed 2 bases, and the junction held 3 bases outside the gene matches. The CDR3 consists of 14 residues. The CDR3 DNA is TGCGCCAGCAGCTTGACAGGGGTGACCTACGAGCAGTACTTC. This translates into CASSLTGVTYEQYF.

This chain uses TRBV4-1 with TRBJ2-7; 7 bases align to TRBD1. The germline V gene has CDR1 MGHRA and CDR2 YSYEKL. Unmatched junction bases numbered 7, after V lost 3 bases and J lost 2 bases. The CDR3 has 15 residues. In DNA form, the CDR3 reads TGCGCCAGCAGCCAGCCGGGACAGCGGACCTACGAGCAGTACTTC. This encodes CASSQPGQRTYEQYF.

The rearrangement uses TRBV7-9 and TRBJ1-6, with TRBD1 identical over 8 bases. This CDR3 has 14 amino acids. Trimming cost V 5 bases and J 6 bases; bases outside gene matches: 3. CDR1 is SEHNR and CDR2 is FQNEAQ in the germline V gene (reference sequence). DNA of the CDR3: TGTGCCAGCAGCCCTACAGGGGGTAATTCACCCCTCCACTTT. Translated, it gives CASSPTGGNSPLHF.

The chain has TRBV7-2 and TRBJ2-1; D ambiguous. The V gene's germline CDR1 is SGHTA and CDR2 FQGNSA. Trimming cost V 7 bases and J 1 base, with 14 bases left between them. This CDR3 region has 15 residues. The CDR3: CASKPGDGSYNEQFF. CDR3 nucleotides: TGTGCCAGCAAACCCGGTGATGGGTCCTACAATGAGCAGTTCTTC.